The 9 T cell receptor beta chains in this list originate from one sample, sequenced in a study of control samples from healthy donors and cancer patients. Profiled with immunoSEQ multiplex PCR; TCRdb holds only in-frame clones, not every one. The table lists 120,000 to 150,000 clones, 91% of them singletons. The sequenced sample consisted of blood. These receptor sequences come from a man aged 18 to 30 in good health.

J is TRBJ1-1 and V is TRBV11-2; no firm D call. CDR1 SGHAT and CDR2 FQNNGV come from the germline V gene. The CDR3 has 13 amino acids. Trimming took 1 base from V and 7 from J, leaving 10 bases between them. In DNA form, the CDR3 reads TGTGCCAGCAGCTTAGCGAGTGGGGTTGAAGCTTTCTTT. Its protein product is CASSLASGVEAFF.

The CDR3 DNA follows: TGTGCCAGTAGTTGGACGGACTACTATGGCTACACCTTC. This sequence encodes CASSWTDYYGYTF. The V and J genes are TRBV19 and TRBJ1-2; D call uncertain. The CDR3 sequence is 13 residues long. Germline CDR1 reads LNHDA; CDR2 reads SQIVND (reference sequence). The ends were cut back, 5 bases at V and 3 bases at J, with 10 bases in the middle. Filled out from reference TRBV19 and TRBJ1-2, the complete variable domain reads DGGITQSPKYLFRKEGQNVTLSCEQNLNHDAMYWYRQDPGQGLRLIYYSQIVNDFQKGDIAEGYSVSREKKESFPLTVTSAQKNPTAFYLCASSWTDYYGYTFGSGTRLTVV.

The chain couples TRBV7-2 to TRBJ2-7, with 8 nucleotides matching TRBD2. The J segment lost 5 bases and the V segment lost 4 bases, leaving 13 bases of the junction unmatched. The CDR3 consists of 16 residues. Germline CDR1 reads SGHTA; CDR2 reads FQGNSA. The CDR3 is CASSSMTSARANEQYF. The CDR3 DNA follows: TGTGCCAGCAGCTCAATGACTAGCGCCAGGGCAAACGAGCAGTACTTC.

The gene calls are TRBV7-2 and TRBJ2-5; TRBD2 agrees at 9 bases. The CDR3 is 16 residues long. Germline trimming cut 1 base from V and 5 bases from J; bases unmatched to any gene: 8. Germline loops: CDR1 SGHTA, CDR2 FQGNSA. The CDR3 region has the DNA TGTGCCAGCAGCTTAGTGGGTAGCGGGGGAGGGGAGACCCAGTACTTC. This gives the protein CASSLVGSGGGETQYF.

DNA of the CDR3: TGTGCCAGCAGCACGGGGGGGGGCGCCGACTACAATGAGCAGTTCTTC. Its translation is CASSTGGGADYNEQFF. This chain joins TRBV11-3 and TRBJ2-1; 8 nucleotides align to TRBD2. V lost 5 bases, J lost 3 bases, and 9 bases stayed unmatched. Germline loops: CDR1 SGHNT, CDR2 YENEEA. This CDR3 contains 16 residues.

CDR3 sequence: CAIRSLQGDGYTF. The CDR3 coding sequence is TGTGCCATCAGGTCTTTGCAGGGCGATGGCTACACCTTC. This chain joins TRBV10-3 and TRBJ1-2; TRBD1 might be the D (5 bases). The V gene lost 6 bases and the J gene lost 6 bases, with 14 bases spanning the gap. The germline V gene has CDR1 ENHRY and CDR2 SYGVKD. The CDR3 consists of 13 residues.

Written as DNA, the CDR3 is TGTGCCACCAGTGATTCGTACGAGCAGTACTTC. This sequence encodes CATSDSYEQYF. This rearrangement joins TRBV24-1 to TRBJ2-7, with D unclear. Per the germline V gene, CDR1 is KGHDR and CDR2 is SFDVKD. The CDR3 has 11 amino acids. Trimming stripped 2 bases from V and 4 bases from J, with 2 bases between.

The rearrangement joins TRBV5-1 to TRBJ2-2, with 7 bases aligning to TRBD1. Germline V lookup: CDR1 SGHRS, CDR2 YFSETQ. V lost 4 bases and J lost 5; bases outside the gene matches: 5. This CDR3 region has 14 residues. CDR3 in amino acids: CASSLRQGTGELFF. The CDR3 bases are TGCGCCAGCAGCCTAAGACAGGGTACCGGGGAGCTGTTTTTT.

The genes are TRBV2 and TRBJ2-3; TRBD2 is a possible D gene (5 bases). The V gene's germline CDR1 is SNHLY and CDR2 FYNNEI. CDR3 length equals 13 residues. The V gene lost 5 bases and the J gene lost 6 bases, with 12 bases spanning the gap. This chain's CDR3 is CASSPFGVDTQYF. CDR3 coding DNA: TGTGCCAGCAGTCCTTTCGGGGTGGATACGCAGTATTTT.